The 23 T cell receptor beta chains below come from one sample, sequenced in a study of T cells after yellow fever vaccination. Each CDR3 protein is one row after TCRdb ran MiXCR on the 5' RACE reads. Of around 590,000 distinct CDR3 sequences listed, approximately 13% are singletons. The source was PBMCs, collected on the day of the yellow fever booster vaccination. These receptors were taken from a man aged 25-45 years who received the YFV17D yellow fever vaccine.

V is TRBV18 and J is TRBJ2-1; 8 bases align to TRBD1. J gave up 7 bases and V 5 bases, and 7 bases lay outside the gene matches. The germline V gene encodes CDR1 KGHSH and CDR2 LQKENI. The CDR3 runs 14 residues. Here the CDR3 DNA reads TGTGCCAGCTCATTGCCAAGACAGGGGAATGAGCAGTTCTTC. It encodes CASSLPRQGNEQFF.

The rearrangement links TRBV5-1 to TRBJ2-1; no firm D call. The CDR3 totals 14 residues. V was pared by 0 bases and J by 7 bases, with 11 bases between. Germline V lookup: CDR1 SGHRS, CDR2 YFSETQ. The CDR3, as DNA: TGCGCCAGCAGCTTGGAGAATAGGCCAAATGAGCAGTTCTTC. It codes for CASSLENRPNEQFF.

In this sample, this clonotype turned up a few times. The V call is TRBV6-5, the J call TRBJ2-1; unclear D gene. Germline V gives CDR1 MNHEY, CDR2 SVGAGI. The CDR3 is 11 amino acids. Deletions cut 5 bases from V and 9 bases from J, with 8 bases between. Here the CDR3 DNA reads TGTGCCAGCAGTACCCGCCGTGAGCAGTTCTTC. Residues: CASSTRREQFF.

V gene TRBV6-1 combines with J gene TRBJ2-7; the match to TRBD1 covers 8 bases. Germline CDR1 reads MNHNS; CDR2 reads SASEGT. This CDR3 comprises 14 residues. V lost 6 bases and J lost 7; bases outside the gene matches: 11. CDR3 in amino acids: CASRKGQGGWEQYF. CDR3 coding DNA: TGTGCCAGCAGAAAAGGACAGGGAGGATGGGAGCAGTACTTC.

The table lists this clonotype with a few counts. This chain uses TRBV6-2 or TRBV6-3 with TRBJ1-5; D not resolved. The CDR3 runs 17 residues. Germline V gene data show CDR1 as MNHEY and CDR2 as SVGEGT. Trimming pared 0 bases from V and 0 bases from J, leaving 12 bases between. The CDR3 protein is CASSYSNARPSNQPQHF. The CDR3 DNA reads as TGTGCCAGCAGTTACTCAAATGCCAGACCTAGCAATCAGCCCCAGCATTTT.

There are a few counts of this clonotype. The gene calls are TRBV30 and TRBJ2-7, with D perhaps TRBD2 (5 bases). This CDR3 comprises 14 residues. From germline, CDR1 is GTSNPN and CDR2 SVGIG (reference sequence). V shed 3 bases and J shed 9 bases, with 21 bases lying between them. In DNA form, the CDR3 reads TGTGCCTGGAGCGGAGAAAGGACGGGATTAATGCAGTACTTC. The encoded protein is CAWSGERTGLMQYF.

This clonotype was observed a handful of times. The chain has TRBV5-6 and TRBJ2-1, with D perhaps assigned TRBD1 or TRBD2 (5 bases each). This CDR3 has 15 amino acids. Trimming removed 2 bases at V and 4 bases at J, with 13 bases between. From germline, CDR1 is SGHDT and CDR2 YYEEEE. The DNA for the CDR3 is TGTGCCAGCAGCTTCCCGGGGCGGAGATACAATGAGCAGTTCTTC. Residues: CASSFPGRRYNEQFF.

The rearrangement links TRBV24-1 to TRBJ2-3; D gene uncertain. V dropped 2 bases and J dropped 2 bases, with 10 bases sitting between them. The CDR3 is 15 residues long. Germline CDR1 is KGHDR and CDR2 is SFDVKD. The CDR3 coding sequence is TGTGCCACCAGTGATTCTTCGGGCCTCACAGATACGCAGTATTTT. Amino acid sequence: CATSDSSGLTDTQYF.

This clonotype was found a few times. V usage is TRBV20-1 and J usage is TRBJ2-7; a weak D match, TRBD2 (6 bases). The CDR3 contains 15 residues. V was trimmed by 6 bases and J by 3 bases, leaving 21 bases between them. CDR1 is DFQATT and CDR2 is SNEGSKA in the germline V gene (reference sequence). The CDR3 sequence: CSAQIPLVRGYEQYF. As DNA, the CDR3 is TGCAGTGCCCAGATCCCACTGGTGCGGGGCTACGAGCAGTACTTC.

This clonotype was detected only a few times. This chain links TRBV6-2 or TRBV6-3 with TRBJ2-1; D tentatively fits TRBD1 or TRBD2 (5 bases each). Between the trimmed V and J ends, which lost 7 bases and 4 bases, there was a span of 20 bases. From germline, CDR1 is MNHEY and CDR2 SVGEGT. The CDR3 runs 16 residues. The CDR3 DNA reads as TGTGCCAGCAATTCAGCCGGGACGGAATTGTACAATGAGCAGTTCTTC. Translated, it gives CASNSAGTELYNEQFF.

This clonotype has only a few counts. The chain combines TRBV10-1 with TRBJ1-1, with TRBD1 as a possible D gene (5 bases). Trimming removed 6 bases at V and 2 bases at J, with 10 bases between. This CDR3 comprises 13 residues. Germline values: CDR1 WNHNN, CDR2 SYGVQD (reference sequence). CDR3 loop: CASRRDFNTEAFF. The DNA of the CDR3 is TGCGCCAGCAGACGGGACTTTAACACTGAAGCTTTCTTT.

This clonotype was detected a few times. CDR3: CASAAAGSPNEQFF. CDR3 sequence (DNA): TGTGCCAGCGCAGCCGCGGGATCGCCCAATGAGCAGTTCTTC. The genes are TRBV6-1 and TRBJ2-1, with D tentatively TRBD2 (6 bases). The CDR3 runs 14 residues. In germline, CDR1 is MNHNS, CDR2 SASEGT. Trimming pared 8 bases from V and 6 bases from J, leaving 17 bases between.

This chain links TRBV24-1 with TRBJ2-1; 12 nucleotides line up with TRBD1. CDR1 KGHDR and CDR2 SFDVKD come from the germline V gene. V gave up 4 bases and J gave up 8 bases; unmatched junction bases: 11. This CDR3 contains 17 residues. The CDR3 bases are TGTGCCACCAGTGAAGGATTCGGGACAGGGGGCGAGGATGAGCAGTTCTTC. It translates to CATSEGFGTGGEDEQFF.

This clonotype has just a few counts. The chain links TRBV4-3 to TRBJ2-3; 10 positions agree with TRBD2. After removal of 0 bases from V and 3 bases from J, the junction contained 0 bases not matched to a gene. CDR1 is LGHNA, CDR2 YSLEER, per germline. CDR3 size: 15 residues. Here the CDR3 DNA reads TGCGCCAGCAGCCAAGATAGCGGGAGGACAGATACGCAGTATTTT. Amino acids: CASSQDSGRTDTQYF.

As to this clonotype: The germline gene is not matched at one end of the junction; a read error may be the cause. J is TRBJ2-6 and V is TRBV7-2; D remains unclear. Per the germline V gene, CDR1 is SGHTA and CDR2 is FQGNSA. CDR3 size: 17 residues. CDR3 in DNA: TGTGCCAGCGGCTTAGCCGGAGTTGGCTCTGGGGCCAACGTCCTGACTTTC. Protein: CASGLAGVGSGANVLTF.

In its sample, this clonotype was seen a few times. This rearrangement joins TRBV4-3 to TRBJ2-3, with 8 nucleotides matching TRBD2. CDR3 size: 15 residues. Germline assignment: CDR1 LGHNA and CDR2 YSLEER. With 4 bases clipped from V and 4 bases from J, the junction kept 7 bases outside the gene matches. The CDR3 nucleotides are TGCGCCAGCAGCCCCTTATTAGCGGGACCAGATACGCAGTATTTT. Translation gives CASSPLLAGPDTQYF.

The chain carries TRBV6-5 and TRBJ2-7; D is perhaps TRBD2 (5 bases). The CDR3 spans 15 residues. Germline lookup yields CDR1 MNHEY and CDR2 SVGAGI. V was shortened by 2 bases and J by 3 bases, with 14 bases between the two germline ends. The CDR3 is CASSYGSSSSYEQYF. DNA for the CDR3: TGTGCCAGCAGTTACGGATCTTCTAGCAGCTACGAGCAGTACTTC.

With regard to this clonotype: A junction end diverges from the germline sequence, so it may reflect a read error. This CDR3 reads CASSLARTSGRSSNEQFF. As DNA, the CDR3 is TGCGCCAGCAGCTTGGCCCGAACTAGCGGGAGGTCCTCCAATGAGCAGTTCTTC. The chain joins TRBV5-1 to TRBJ2-1, with TRBD2 matching 12 bases. Germline V gene lookup returns CDR1 SGHRS and CDR2 YFSETQ. This CDR3 has 18 amino acids. Full variable domain (remainder filled in from reference TRBV5-1 and TRBJ2-1): KAGVTQTPRYLIKTRGQQVTLSCSPISGHRSVSWYQQTPGQGLQFLFEYFSETQRNKGNFPGRFSGRQFSNSRSEMNVSTLELGDSALYLCASSLARTSGRSSNEQFFGPGTRLTVL.

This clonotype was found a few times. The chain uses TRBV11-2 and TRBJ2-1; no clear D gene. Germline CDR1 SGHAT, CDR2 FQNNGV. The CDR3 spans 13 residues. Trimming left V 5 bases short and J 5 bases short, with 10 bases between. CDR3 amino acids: CASSPAPNNEQFF. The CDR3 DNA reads TGTGCCAGCAGCCCGGCCCCAAACAATGAGCAGTTCTTC. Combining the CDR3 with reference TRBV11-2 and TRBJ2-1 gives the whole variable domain EAGVAQSPRYKIIEKRQSVAFWCNPISGHATLYWYQQILGQGPKLLIQFQNNGVVDDSQLPKDRFSAERLKGVDSTLKIQPAKLEDSAVYLCASSPAPNNEQFFGPGTRLTVL.

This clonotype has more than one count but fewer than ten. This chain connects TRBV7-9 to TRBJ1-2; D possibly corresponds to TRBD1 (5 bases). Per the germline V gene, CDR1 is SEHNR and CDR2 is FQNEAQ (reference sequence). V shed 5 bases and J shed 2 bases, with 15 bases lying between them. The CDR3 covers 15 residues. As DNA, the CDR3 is TGTGCCAGCAGCCGGGATGGGGGGTCCAACTATGGCTACACCTTC. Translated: CASSRDGGSNYGYTF.

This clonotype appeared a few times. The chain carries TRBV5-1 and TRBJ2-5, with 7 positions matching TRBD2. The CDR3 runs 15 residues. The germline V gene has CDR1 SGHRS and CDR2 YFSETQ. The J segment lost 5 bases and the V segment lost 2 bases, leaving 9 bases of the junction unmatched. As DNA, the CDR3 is TGCGCCAGCAGCTTACGGCGGGAGAAGGTGGAGACCCAGTACTTC. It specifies CASSLRREKVETQYF.

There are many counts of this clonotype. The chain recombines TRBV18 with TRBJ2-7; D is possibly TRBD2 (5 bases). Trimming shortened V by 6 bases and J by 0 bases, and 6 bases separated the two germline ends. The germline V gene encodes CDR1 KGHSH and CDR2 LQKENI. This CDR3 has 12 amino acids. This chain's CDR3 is CASSTTSYEQYF. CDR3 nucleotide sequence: TGTGCCAGCTCGACTACCTCCTACGAGCAGTACTTC.

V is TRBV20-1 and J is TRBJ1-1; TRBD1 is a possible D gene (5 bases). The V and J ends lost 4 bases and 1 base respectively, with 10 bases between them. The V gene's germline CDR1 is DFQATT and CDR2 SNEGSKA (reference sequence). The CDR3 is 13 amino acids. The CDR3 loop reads CSATLGQNTEAFF. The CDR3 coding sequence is TGCAGTGCTACCCTGGGGCAGAACACTGAAGCTTTCTTT.